This TCR beta chain was found in a study of OX40 agonist ivuxolimab in advanced cancers. The wider study: While on treatment, patients had intravenous ivuxolimab at 0.01 to 10 mg/kg every 2 weeks.

V was shortened by 2 bases and J by 7 bases, with 11 bases between the two germline ends. CDR3 length: 13 residues. CDR1 is SGHTA and CDR2 is FQGNSA in the germline V gene. Measured with immunoSEQ multiplex PCR; TCRdb has only the in-frame clones, and not every one. The table includes 80,000 to 95,000 clones, roughly 87% detected once. This rearrangement joins TRBV7-2 to TRBJ1-1, with a weak D call TRBD1 (6 bases). The starting material was CD4+ or CD8+ T cells sorted from blood, obtained in a trial of the OX40 agonist ivuxolimab. The TCR sequence derives from an adult with an advanced solid tumor such as melanoma, head and neck, liver or kidney cancer. CDR3 loop: CASSLWGAGEAFF. CDR3 in DNA: TGTGCCAGCAGCTTATGGGGGGCCGGTGAAGCTTTCTTT.